The 25 T cell receptor beta chains reported below all come from one sample, sequenced in a study of cytomegalovirus exposure and HLA in healthy donors. The PCR was carried out with 60 Vbeta primers and 13 Jbeta primers. Sequencing used immunoSEQ multiplex PCR; TCRdb keeps in-frame clones, though not all of them. The sample has some 100,000 clones, approximately 80% seen once. Source material: PBMCs. Source of these receptors: a man aged 40-55 years in good health and CMV-seropositive.

This chain uses TRBV18 with TRBJ2-3; D is possibly TRBD2 (6 bases). Trimming pared 5 bases from V and 5 bases from J, leaving 11 bases between. The CDR3 contains 13 residues. Germline loops: CDR1 KGHSH, CDR2 LQKENI. As DNA, the CDR3 is TGTGCCAGCTCATCGAGGGGAGGAGATACGCAGTATTTT. Protein: CASSSRGGDTQYF. Together with reference TRBV18 and TRBJ2-3, the CDR3 gives the full variable domain: NAGVMQNPRHLVRRRGQEARLRCSPMKGHSHVYWYRQLPEEGLKFMVYLQKENIIDESGMPKERFSAEFPKEGPSILRIQQVVRGDSAAYFCASSSRGGDTQYFGPGTRLTVL.

This chain links TRBV5-1 with TRBJ2-1; D possibly corresponds to TRBD2 (5 bases). The CDR3 contains 16 residues. Germline V gene data show CDR1 as SGHRS and CDR2 as YFSETQ. V lost 4 bases and J lost 4, with 18 bases in between. The CDR3 coding sequence is TGCGCCAGCAGCCCTTGGCGGGTATCTTCATACAATGAGCAGTTCTTC. Residues: CASSPWRVSSYNEQFF.

This clone appeared a few times. The J gene is TRBJ2-1, the V gene TRBV15; D unresolved. Trimming shortened V by 0 bases and J by 8 bases, and 8 bases separated the two germline ends. The CDR3 is 13 residues long. From germline, CDR1 is LNHNV and CDR2 YYDKDF (reference sequence). The CDR3 DNA sequence: TGTGCCACCAGCAGAGAGAACGGGTATGAGCAGTTCTTC. Translating gives CATSRENGYEQFF.

The V gene is TRBV19, the J gene TRBJ2-3; 7 bases align to TRBD1. The CDR3 is made up of 13 amino acids. With V trimmed by 1 base and J by 9 bases, 4 bases remained unmatched. Germline V CDR1 and CDR2: LNHDA, SQIVND (reference sequence). The CDR3 sequence: CASSIGRQGTQYF. In nucleotides, the CDR3 is TGTGCCAGTAGTATAGGGAGACAGGGAACGCAGTATTTT.

The chain has TRBV19 and TRBJ1-1, with D possibly TRBD1 on 6 matching bases. The CDR3 spans 14 residues. The V end lost 4 bases, the J end lost 4 bases, and 13 bases lay between the germline ends. The germline V gene has CDR1 LNHDA and CDR2 SQIVND (reference sequence). The CDR3 reads CASSTTRGRTEAFF. CDR3 coding DNA: TGTGCCAGTAGTACCACCAGGGGCCGCACTGAAGCTTTCTTT.

On this clone: Other DNA sequences from this sample encode an identical CDR3 as well. The rearrangement joins TRBV7-6 to TRBJ2-3; 8 bases match TRBD2. The CDR3 runs 15 residues. J lost 1 base, V lost 3 bases, and 3 bases had no gene match. The germline V gene encodes CDR1 SGHVS and CDR2 FNYEAQ. CDR3 residues: CASSLAAGGTDTQYF. CDR3 bases: TGTGCCAGCAGCTTGGCAGCGGGGGGCACAGATACGCAGTATTTT.

Points on this clone: At one end the junction does not follow the germline gene, possibly because of a read error. V is TRBV5-6 and J is TRBJ2-7; 7 bases map to TRBD1. From germline, CDR1 is SGHDT and CDR2 YYEEEE. The CDR3 is 14 residues long. CDR3 sequence (DNA): TGTGCCGGCAGCCCGGGACAGTTTGATTACGAGCAGTACTTC. Encoded protein: CAGSPGQFDYEQYF. Based on the CDR3 plus reference TRBV5-6 and TRBJ2-7, the full variable domain is DAGVTQSPTHLIKTRGQQVTLRCSPKSGHDTVSWYQQALGQGPQFIFQYYEEEERQRGNFPDRFSGHQFPNYSSELNVNALLLGDSALYLCAGSPGQFDYEQYFGPGTRLTVT.

The V gene is TRBV15, the J gene TRBJ2-3; D perhaps matches TRBD1 (6 bases). The CDR3 loop spans 17 amino acids. Germline values: CDR1 LNHNV, CDR2 YYDKDF (reference sequence). V gave up 1 base and J gave up 6 bases, with 20 bases separating them. In nucleotides, the CDR3 is TGTGCCACCAGCAGAGGGGTTGGGACAACGAGGGGGGATACGCAGTATTTT. Its translation: CATSRGVGTTRGDTQYF.

The sample holds one count of this clone. The rearrangement uses TRBV5-1 and TRBJ1-1; no clear D. V lost 4 bases and J 1 base, leaving 11 bases between the germline ends. This CDR3 is built from 14 residues. The germline V gene has CDR1 SGHRS and CDR2 YFSETQ. CDR3 coding DNA: TGCGCCAGCAGCATCCGGGATCCGAACACTGAAGCTTTCTTT. This translates into CASSIRDPNTEAFF.

The V call is TRBV5-6, the J call TRBJ1-2; no firm D call. Germline-derived CDR1 and CDR2 are SGHDT and YYEEEE. V lost 0 bases and J 11 bases, leaving 14 bases between the germline ends. This CDR3 has 13 amino acids. CDR3 in amino acids: CASSLAGNSFYTF. The CDR3 DNA is TGTGCCAGCAGCTTGGCCGGGAACAGCTTTTACACCTTC.

The chain employs TRBV5-8 and TRBJ1-5, with D hard to call. The V gene lost 0 bases and the J gene lost 5 bases, with 6 bases spanning the gap. The CDR3 sequence is 13 residues long. From germline, CDR1 is SGHTS and CDR2 YDEGEE. The CDR3 reads CASSLDQDQPQHF. Written as DNA, the CDR3 is TGTGCCAGCAGCTTGGATCAGGATCAGCCCCAGCATTTT. Based on the CDR3 plus reference TRBV5-8 and TRBJ1-5, the full variable domain is EAGVTQSPTHLIKTRGQQATLRCSPISGHTSVYWYQQALGLGLQFLLWYDEGEERNRGNFPPRFSGRQFPNYSSELNVNALELEDSALYLCASSLDQDQPQHFGDGTRLSIL.

The rearrangement uses TRBV9 and TRBJ2-1; 8 nucleotides line up with TRBD2. This CDR3 has 17 residues. Unmatched junction bases numbered 8, after V lost 3 bases and J lost 0 bases. Per germline, CDR1 SGDLS and CDR2 YYNGEE. CDR3 DNA sequence: TGTGCCAGCAGCGGGAGCCGACGGGGGGGCTCCTACAATGAGCAGTTCTTC. This translates into CASSGSRRGGSYNEQFF. The whole variable domain, remainder taken from reference TRBV9 and TRBJ2-1, is DSGVTQTPKHLITATGQRVTLRCSPRSGDLSVYWYQQSLDQGLQFLIQYYNGEERAKGNILERFSAQQFPDLHSELNLSSLELGDSALYFCASSGSRRGGSYNEQFFGPGTRLTVL.

This rearrangement joins TRBV2 to TRBJ1-1; D call uncertain. Germline CDR1 reads SNHLY; CDR2 reads FYNNEI. The V and J ends lost 4 bases and 0 bases respectively, with 9 bases between them. This CDR3 region has 14 residues. CDR3: CASSGPELNTEAFF. The CDR3 DNA follows: TGTGCCAGCAGTGGCCCCGAGTTGAACACTGAAGCTTTCTTT.

CDR3 DNA: TGTGCCAGCAGCTCTCCCCGCGTCCCTGAGCAGTTCTTC. It specifies CASSSPRVPEQFF. The chain combines TRBV11-3 with TRBJ2-1; D is unresolved. In germline, CDR1 is SGHNT, CDR2 YENEEA. V was shortened by 4 bases and J by 9 bases, with 13 bases between the two germline ends. There are 13 residues in the CDR3.

The gene calls are TRBV27 and TRBJ1-2, with unresolved D. CDR3 length: 13 amino acids. The germline V and J ends were trimmed by 6 bases and 8 bases, with 16 bases remaining between them. CDR1 and CDR2 (germline): MNHEY, SMNVEV (reference sequence). This CDR3 is CASRTLDGFGYTF. The CDR3 nucleotides are TGTGCCAGCAGGACCCTAGATGGATTCGGCTACACCTTC.

There are a few counts of this clone. The chain employs TRBV27 and TRBJ1-2; D might be TRBD1 (6 bases). V gave up 5 bases and J gave up 6 bases, with 16 bases separating them. The germline CDR1 and CDR2 sequences are MNHEY and SMNVEV (reference sequence). This CDR3 is 14 amino acids long. The CDR3 nucleotides read TGTGCCAGCAGTGACATCGACAGGAAGAATGGCTACACCTTC. Translated, it gives CASSDIDRKNGYTF.

This chain joins TRBV6-6 and TRBJ2-6, with a tentative D call TRBD1 (6 bases). Trimming took 7 bases from V and 1 from J, leaving 11 bases between them. The CDR3 covers 15 residues. Per germline, CDR1 MNHNY and CDR2 SVGAGI (reference sequence). The CDR3, as DNA: TGTGCCAGCACCGGACAGTTGTCTGGGGCCAACGTCCTGACTTTC. It codes for CASTGQLSGANVLTF.

V gene TRBV18 combines with J gene TRBJ2-2, with D perhaps TRBD1 (5 bases). The V end lost 3 bases, the J end lost 1 base, and 12 bases lay between the germline ends. CDR3 length equals 16 residues. The germline V gene encodes CDR1 KGHSH and CDR2 LQKENI. CDR3 nucleotides: TGTGCCAGCTCACCGCGCCAGACAGTGAACACCGGGGAGCTGTTTTTT. This encodes CASSPRQTVNTGELFF.

This chain uses TRBV5-4 with TRBJ1-4, with 7 bases matching TRBD1. CDR1 is SGHNT, CDR2 YYREEE, per germline (reference sequence). The CDR3 is made up of 16 amino acids. J gave up 2 bases and V 4 bases, and 8 bases lay outside the gene matches. CDR3 sequence reads: CASSKGQVVTNEKLFF. CDR3 DNA sequence: TGTGCCAGCAGCAAAGGACAGGTAGTGACTAATGAAAAACTGTTTTTT. Complete variable domain (other parts from reference TRBV5-4 and TRBJ1-4): ETGVTQSPTHLIKTRGQQVTLRCSSQSGHNTVSWYQQALGQGPQFIFQYYREEENGRGNFPPRFSGLQFPNYSSELNVNALELDDSALYLCASSKGQVVTNEKLFFGSGTQLSVL.

The V call is TRBV9, the J call TRBJ2-7; TRBD2 is a possible D gene (5 bases). The germline V gene has CDR1 SGDLS and CDR2 YYNGEE. The CDR3 extends over 14 amino acids. Trimming shortened V by 4 bases and J by 0 bases, and 11 bases separated the two germline ends. In nucleotides, the CDR3 is TGTGCCAGCAGCAGAGAAGGAGGCTCCTACGAGCAGTACTTC. It translates to CASSREGGSYEQYF.

V is TRBV30 and J is TRBJ1-2; 7 bases are a match to TRBD1. The CDR3 has 17 amino acids. Germline V gene sequence: CDR1 GTSNPN, CDR2 SVGIG (reference sequence). Losses at the gene ends were 2 bases for V and 2 bases for J; bases not matched to a gene: 14. CDR3 amino acids: CAWSLPRGLMQNYGYTF. The CDR3 nucleotides read TGTGCCTGGAGTTTACCTAGGGGGCTTATGCAGAACTATGGCTACACCTTC.

Concerning this clone: Other nucleotide sequences from this sample produce the same CDR3. The chain employs TRBV28 and TRBJ1-3; D gene ambiguous. V was shortened by 5 bases and J by 3 bases, with 14 bases between the two germline ends. CDR1 and CDR2 (germline): MDHEN, SYDVKM. CDR3 length equals 15 residues. The CDR3 here is CASSPRGTVGNTIYF. The CDR3 nucleotides are TGTGCCAGCAGTCCGCGGGGAACGGTTGGAAACACCATATATTTT.

This clone was detected only a few times. The chain employs TRBV7-3 and TRBJ2-1; D gene unclear. The CDR3 covers 15 residues. V lost 2 bases to trimming and J lost 0 bases, with 8 bases between them. CDR1 SGHTA and CDR2 FQGTGA come from the germline V gene. The CDR3 spells CASSLLPASYNEQFF. The CDR3 DNA sequence: TGTGCCAGCAGCTTACTACCCGCCTCCTACAATGAGCAGTTCTTC.

The genes are TRBV27 and TRBJ1-5, with D uncertain. The length of the CDR3 is 18 residues. Trimming left V 5 bases short and J 1 base short, with 21 bases between. Germline loops: CDR1 MNHEY, CDR2 SMNVEV (reference sequence). CDR3 sequence: CASSPYPPSLGSNQPQHF. In DNA form, the CDR3 reads TGTGCCAGCAGTCCATATCCTCCTTCGTTGGGCAGCAATCAGCCCCAGCATTTT.

The chain carries TRBV5-1 and TRBJ1-6; D is ambiguous. Germline V gene sequence: CDR1 SGHRS, CDR2 YFSETQ. The CDR3 sequence is 16 residues long. Trimming left V 0 bases short and J 5 bases short, with 12 bases between. The DNA of the CDR3 is TGCGCCAGCAGCTTGGCCGCGGGTCGGGATAATTCACCCCTCCACTTT. It encodes CASSLAAGRDNSPLHF.